These T cell receptor beta chains were read from a single sample in a study of OX40 agonist ivuxolimab in advanced cancers. Here immunoSEQ multiplex PCR was the method, and the copy in TCRdb shows in-frame clones only, minus some. The table shows 40,000 to 45,000 clones, with over 75% occurring only once. The material was CD4+ or CD8+ T cells sorted from blood, obtained in a trial of the OX40 agonist ivuxolimab. The receptors originated from an adult with an advanced solid tumor such as melanoma, head and neck, liver or kidney cancer. Each CDR3 is given with its conserved first and last residue. The D gene is left open where the match is weak. Expanded clones get a size class; other rows say once, few or many, or leave the size out.

J gene | V gene | D gene | clone size | CDR3 protein | CDR3 DNA
TRBJ2-1 | TRBV28 | . | . | CASSFGTLYNEQFF | TGTGCCAGCAGTTTTGGGACACTCTACAATGAGCAGTTCTTC
TRBJ2-1 | TRBV10-3 | . | . | CATTLHNEQFF | TGTGCCACCACCTTGCACAATGAGCAGTTCTTC
TRBJ2-1 | TRBV4-3 | TRBD1 | . | CASSPRQGARDEQFF | TGCGCCAGCAGCCCCCGACAGGGGGCGAGGGATGAGCAGTTCTTC
TRBJ1-6 | TRBV6-6 | . | . | CASRAQDASPLHF | TGTGCCAGCAGGGCCCAAGATGCCTCACCCCTCCACTTT
TRBJ2-7 | TRBV6-5 | TRBD1 | . | CASSYKDRPTYEQYF | TGTGCCAGCAGTTACAAGGACAGGCCTACCTACGAGCAGTACTTC
TRBJ1-1 | TRBV29-1 | . | . | CSVIGAPSTEAFF | TGCAGCGTAATAGGAGCCCCCAGCACTGAAGCTTTCTTT
TRBJ1-1 | TRBV9 | . | . | CASSAGGGNEITEAFF | TGTGCCAGCAGCGCTGGAGGCGGGAACGAGATCACTGAAGCTTTCTTT
TRBJ1-2 | TRBV4-3 | TRBD1 | . | CASSQLQGQGKNYGYTF | TGCGCCAGCAGCCAACTACAGGGACAGGGAAAAAACTATGGCTACACCTTC
TRBJ2-7 | TRBV7-3 | . | . | CASSPLGGMQYF | TGTGCCAGCAGTCCCTTGGGCGGCATGCAGTACTTC
TRBJ2-2 | TRBV19 | TRBD2 | . | CASSIDALAGDPGELFF | TGTGCCAGTAGTATAGATGCACTAGCGGGAGACCCCGGGGAGCTGTTTTTT
TRBJ2-6 | TRBV28 | TRBD1 | few | CASTGQGPSGANVLTF | TGTGCCAGCACCGGACAGGGACCGTCTGGGGCCAACGTCCTGACTTTC
TRBJ2-1 | TRBV7-9 | TRBD2 | . | CASSLVPGLAFVNEQFF | TGTGCCAGCAGCTTGGTGCCGGGACTAGCGTTTGTCAATGAGCAGTTCTTC
TRBJ2-2 | TRBV19 | . | . | CASSIAGSNTGELFF | TGTGCCAGTAGTATTGCGGGATCGAACACCGGGGAGCTGTTTTTT
TRBJ1-5 | TRBV16 | . | . | CASSQTQGGGQPQHF | TGTGCCAGCAGCCAAACCCAGGGAGGGGGTCAGCCCCAGCATTTT
TRBJ2-7 | TRBV7-2 | TRBD1 | few | CASSPTPGQGFDEQYF | TGTGCCAGCAGCCCGACGCCGGGACAGGGGTTCGACGAGCAGTACTTC
TRBJ2-7 | TRBV27 | TRBD1 | . | CASGSRGYEQYF | TGTGCCAGCGGAAGCAGGGGGTACGAGCAGTACTTC
TRBJ1-5 | TRBV30 | . | . | CAWSVGRDQPQHF | TGTGCCTGGAGTGTCGGCAGGGATCAGCCCCAGCATTTT
TRBJ2-2 | TRBV5-6 | . | . | CASSLAPGELFF | TGTGCCAGCAGCTTGGCTCCCGGGGAGCTGTTTTTT
TRBJ2-7 | TRBV7-3 | TRBD2 | . | CASSSLAGDSYEQYF | TGTGCCAGCAGCTCTCTAGCGGGGGATTCCTACGAGCAGTACTTC
TRBJ1-4 | TRBV27 | TRBD1 | . | CASSLYLSGQGAGNEKLFF | TGTGCCAGCAGTTTATACCTCTCGGGACAGGGGGCCGGTAATGAAAAACTGTTTTTT